Each of the 8 T cell receptor beta chains below was sequenced from the same sample in a study of blood T cell repertoires in COVID-19. Only in-frame clones appear in the TCRdb table, and some are missing; sequencing was by immunoSEQ multiplex PCR. Of more than 95,000 clones in the sample, less than 90% are singletons; the top ten hold approximately 8.7%. The sequenced sample was peripheral blood. The receptor set was obtained from a man aged 65 to 79 who had recovered from COVID-19.

The chain couples TRBV5-1 to TRBJ2-7; a weak D match, TRBD2 (6 bases). Germline V gives CDR1 SGHRS, CDR2 YFSETQ. The CDR3 is 14 residues long. Trimming removed 5 bases from V and 0 bases from J, with 12 bases in between. CDR3 in amino acids: CASRVGGLSYEQYF. CDR3 coding DNA: TGCGCCAGCAGAGTTGGGGGACTCTCCTACGAGCAGTACTTC.

The chain has TRBV29-1 and TRBJ1-1; 8 bases line up with TRBD1. The length of the CDR3 is 14 residues. In germline, CDR1 is SQVTM, CDR2 ANQGSEA. V was clipped by 5 bases and J by 5 bases; unmatched bases: 10. CDR3 DNA: TGCAGCGTTTGGACAGGGCGGTTGTGGACTGAAGCTTTCTTT. This translates into CSVWTGRLWTEAFF.

The chain has TRBV10-3 and TRBJ2-5; D might be TRBD1 (5 bases). CDR1 and CDR2 (germline): ENHRY, SYGVKD. The CDR3 runs 15 residues. V was clipped by 5 bases and J by 2 bases, with 15 bases between them. The CDR3 sequence is CAISHQVRGQETQYF. CDR3 DNA: TGTGCCATCAGTCACCAGGTTAGGGGACAAGAGACCCAGTACTTC.

The chain employs TRBV28 and TRBJ2-2; D remains ambiguous. The ends were cut back, 6 bases at V and 4 bases at J, with 12 bases in the middle. The length of the CDR3 is 14 residues. Germline lookup yields CDR1 MDHEN and CDR2 SYDVKM. Here the CDR3 DNA reads TGTGCCAGCAGGAACACAGCTGGCACCGGGGAGCTGTTTTTT. It yields the protein CASRNTAGTGELFF.

The chain joins TRBV6-1 to TRBJ1-1, with a weak D call TRBD1 (5 bases). Trimming shortened V by 3 bases and J by 5 bases, and 16 bases separated the two germline ends. Germline V gene sequence: CDR1 MNHNS, CDR2 SASEGT. This CDR3 comprises 15 residues. CDR3: CASSDGRVFGTEAFF. In DNA, the CDR3 is TGTGCCAGCAGTGACGGCAGGGTTTTTGGGACTGAAGCTTTCTTT.

This chain connects TRBV6-5 to TRBJ2-4; TRBD2 might be the D (5 bases). V was pared by 8 bases and J by 8 bases, with 16 bases between. CDR3 length equals 13 residues. Germline-derived CDR1 and CDR2 are MNHEY and SVGAGI. The DNA for the CDR3 is TGTGCCAGCGCAGCGGAAGGGTTTCACATTCAGTACTTC. This sequence encodes CASAAEGFHIQYF.

The rearrangement links TRBV27 to TRBJ1-1, with 8 bases identical to TRBD1. In germline, CDR1 is MNHEY, CDR2 SMNVEV (reference sequence). The junction had 13 bases not matched to a gene; V was cut back by 7 bases and J by 6 bases. CDR3 length: 15 residues. The CDR3 coding sequence is TGTGCCAGCAAAGACAGGGGTCTAGGAGGCGCTGAAGCTTTCTTT. It codes for CASKDRGLGGAEAFF.

The genes are TRBV2 and TRBJ2-1; 11 bases are a match to TRBD1. The CDR3 contains 15 residues. Germline lookup yields CDR1 SNHLY and CDR2 FYNNEI. The junction had 5 bases not matched to a gene; V was cut back by 6 bases and J by 4 bases. The CDR3 loop is CASSKDRGPYNEQFF. CDR3 bases: TGTGCCAGCAGCAAGGACAGGGGGCCTTACAATGAGCAGTTCTTC.